These 21 T cell receptor beta chains were sequenced from one sample in a study of blood T cell repertoires in COVID-19. Clones were read by immunoSEQ multiplex PCR, and TCRdb kept only the in-frame ones, dropping some. Among some 460,000 clones listed, around 89% were seen once. Sequencing was carried out using peripheral blood. The receptors come from a woman aged 25 to 39 with acute or convalescent COVID-19.

The gene calls are TRBV7-9 and TRBJ1-2; 8 nucleotides align to TRBD1. Germline loops: CDR1 SEHNR, CDR2 FQNEAQ (reference sequence). V lost 3 bases to trimming and J lost 6 bases; unmatched junction nucleotides: 6. This CDR3 region has 14 residues. The CDR3 is CASSFLGTGDGYTF. The CDR3 region has the DNA TGTGCCAGCAGCTTTCTAGGGACAGGTGATGGCTACACCTTC.

The chain carries TRBV28 and TRBJ1-4; D not resolved. V was clipped by 7 bases and J by 4 bases, with 19 bases between them. The germline V gene encodes CDR1 MDHEN and CDR2 SYDVKM. CDR3 length equals 16 residues. CDR3 sequence: CASTAIRRGYNEKLFF. CDR3 sequence (DNA): TGTGCCAGCACAGCAATTCGTCGGGGATATAATGAAAAACTGTTTTTT.

The chain combines TRBV11-1 with TRBJ2-2; perhaps TRBD1 as D (6 bases). From germline, CDR1 is SGHAT and CDR2 FQDESV (reference sequence). V was trimmed by 5 bases and J by 4 bases, leaving 11 bases between them. The CDR3 is 14 residues long. The CDR3, as DNA: TGTGCCAGCAGCACGGACAGAGGCACCGGGGAGCTGTTTTTT. It is translated as CASSTDRGTGELFF.

The table lists this clone with a count of one. The CDR3 nucleotides read TGCGCCAGCAGCAAAGGACAGGGTAGTGGCTACGAGCAGTACTTC. Its translation: CASSKGQGSGYEQYF. The chain has TRBV5-1 and TRBJ2-7, with TRBD1 identical over 8 bases. V was pared by 4 bases and J by 3 bases, with 9 bases of the junction left unmatched. The CDR3 totals 15 residues. CDR1 and CDR2 (germline): SGHRS, YFSETQ.

The gene calls are TRBV27 and TRBJ1-1, with 9 bases aligning to TRBD1. The V segment lost 4 bases and the J segment 1 base; nucleotides outside the gene matches: 1. Germline loops: CDR1 MNHEY, CDR2 SMNVEV (reference sequence). The CDR3 length is 14 residues. CDR3 in amino acids: CASSYRGQNTEAFF. The CDR3 DNA follows: TGTGCCAGCAGTTACAGGGGGCAGAACACTGAAGCTTTCTTT.

The J gene is TRBJ1-1, the V gene TRBV7-3; 8 nucleotides agree with TRBD1. Germline CDR1 is SGHTA and CDR2 is FQGTGA. This CDR3 is 16 amino acids long. With V trimmed by 3 bases and J by 0 bases, 6 bases remained unmatched. The CDR3 here is CASSLQGAGLNTEAFF. The CDR3, as DNA: TGTGCCAGCAGCTTGCAGGGGGCAGGGTTGAACACTGAAGCTTTCTTT.

As to this clone: In the same sample, other DNA sequences code for this CDR3. The rearrangement uses TRBV5-1 and TRBJ2-7; 7 positions agree with TRBD1. J gave up 3 bases and V 4 bases, and 4 bases lay outside the gene matches. Germline V lookup: CDR1 SGHRS, CDR2 YFSETQ. The CDR3 spans 13 residues. The CDR3 reads CASSLWDSYEQYF. The CDR3 DNA reads as TGCGCCAGCAGCCTTTGGGACAGCTACGAGCAGTACTTC. Filled out from reference TRBV5-1 and TRBJ2-7, the complete variable domain reads KAGVTQTPRYLIKTRGQQVTLSCSPISGHRSVSWYQQTPGQGLQFLFEYFSETQRNKGNFPGRFSGRQFSNSRSEMNVSTLELGDSALYLCASSLWDSYEQYFGPGTRLTVT.

V usage is TRBV5-5 and J usage is TRBJ1-2; possible D gene TRBD1, 5 bases. Trimming pared 4 bases from V and 2 bases from J, leaving 15 bases between. Germline V CDR1 and CDR2: SGHKS, YYEKEE (reference sequence). The CDR3 loop spans 15 amino acids. The CDR3 region has the DNA TGTGCCAGCAGCCAGGAACACAGGACCAACTATGGCTACACCTTC. Translating it yields CASSQEHRTNYGYTF.

This clone showed up just a few times. CDR3: CASTHSAGTQPQHF. The CDR3 DNA reads as TGTGCCAGTACCCACAGTGCGGGAACACAGCCCCAGCATTTT. This sequence joins TRBV19 and TRBJ1-5, with D unresolved. The ends were cut back, 7 bases at V and 7 bases at J, with 17 bases in the middle. The CDR3 runs 14 residues. Germline CDR1 is LNHDA and CDR2 is SQIVND (reference sequence).

J is TRBJ2-7 and V is TRBV10-3; 12 positions agree with TRBD2. Germline assignment: CDR1 ENHRY and CDR2 SYGVKD. With V trimmed by 2 bases and J by 4 bases, 9 bases remained unmatched. The CDR3 totals 17 residues. The CDR3 sequence: CAISETPGLAGTYEQYF. CDR3 in DNA: TGTGCCATCAGTGAGACCCCAGGACTAGCGGGGACATACGAGCAGTACTTC.

The chain recombines TRBV30 with TRBJ2-1, with D possibly being TRBD2 (5 bases). Germline assignment: CDR1 GTSNPN and CDR2 SVGIG (reference sequence). Trimming pared 0 bases from V and 1 base from J, leaving 7 bases between. The CDR3 spans 14 residues. The CDR3, as DNA: TGTGCCTGGAGTGTACCGGGATCCTACAATGAGCAGTTCTTC. Translated, it gives CAWSVPGSYNEQFF.

V is TRBV5-4 and J is TRBJ1-4, with no clear D. Germline loops: CDR1 SGHNT, CDR2 YYREEE (reference sequence). The CDR3 is made up of 13 amino acids. With 0 bases removed from V and 5 bases from J, the gap between germline ends came to 5 bases. CDR3 sequence reads: CASSLVANEKLFF. The CDR3 nucleotides read TGTGCCAGCAGCTTGGTTGCGAATGAAAAACTGTTTTTT.

V and J are TRBV18 and TRBJ1-1, with 8 bases identical to TRBD1. This CDR3 contains 15 residues. Per germline, CDR1 KGHSH and CDR2 LQKENI. The V gene end was trimmed by 6 bases and the J gene end by 5 bases; junction bases not matched to a gene: 11. CDR3 DNA: TGTGCCAGCTCTCATCAACCGACAGGGGCGACTGAAGCTTTCTTT. This codes for CASSHQPTGATEAFF.

This rearrangement joins TRBV5-1 to TRBJ1-2; tentative D call: TRBD1 (5 bases). Germline V lookup: CDR1 SGHRS, CDR2 YFSETQ. CDR3 length: 14 amino acids. V gave up 1 base and J gave up 2 bases, with 9 bases separating them. Written as DNA, the CDR3 is TGCGCCAGCAGCTTGCAGGGAACCAACTATGGCTACACCTTC. Translation: CASSLQGTNYGYTF.

The DNA for the CDR3 is TGTGCCAGCAGCGAACCGGGAAATTCACCCCTCCACTTT. Protein: CASSEPGNSPLHF. V usage is TRBV5-5 and J usage is TRBJ1-6, with D unresolved. Germline V gene sequence: CDR1 SGHKS, CDR2 YYEKEE (reference sequence). V lost 4 bases, J lost 7 bases, and 9 bases lay in between. This CDR3 is 13 amino acids long.

This clone was recorded a few times. The chain is built from TRBV5-1 and TRBJ1-1, with D maybe TRBD1 (5 bases). V dropped 4 bases and J dropped 0 bases, with 16 bases sitting between them. This CDR3 has 16 residues. Germline V gives CDR1 SGHRS, CDR2 YFSETQ. The CDR3 region is CASSLSGQAMNTEAFF. The DNA for the CDR3 is TGCGCCAGCAGCCTCTCAGGGCAGGCCATGAACACTGAAGCTTTCTTT.

V is TRBV19 and J is TRBJ2-7; 9 bases fit TRBD1. Germline trimming cut 6 bases from V and 6 bases from J; bases unmatched to any gene: 15. Germline CDR1 and CDR2: LNHDA and SQIVND (reference sequence). The CDR3 runs 16 residues. CDR3 protein: CASSTNAGTGIGEQYF. CDR3 DNA sequence: TGTGCCAGTAGCACAAATGCCGGGACAGGGATTGGCGAGCAGTACTTC. The variable domain in full, completed from reference TRBV19 and TRBJ2-7, reads DGGITQSPKYLFRKEGQNVTLSCEQNLNHDAMYWYRQDPGQGLRLIYYSQIVNDFQKGDIAEGYSVSREKKESFPLTVTSAQKNPTAFYLCASSTNAGTGIGEQYFGPGTRLTVT.

The chain couples TRBV28 to TRBJ2-7; no clear D gene. The germline gives CDR1 MDHEN, CDR2 SYDVKM. CDR3 size: 14 residues. The ends were cut back, 6 bases at V and 3 bases at J, with 15 bases in the middle. CDR3 sequence: CASSLRSSLYEQYF. Here the CDR3 DNA reads TGTGCCAGCAGCCTCAGGTCCTCCCTCTACGAGCAGTACTTC.

This clone was detected only once. The genes are TRBV19 and TRBJ1-2; D is ambiguous. V was shortened by 4 bases and J by 5 bases, with 8 bases between the two germline ends. Germline V gene sequence: CDR1 LNHDA, CDR2 SQIVND (reference sequence). CDR3 size: 12 residues. The CDR3 here is CASSKAEYGYTF. CDR3 sequence (DNA): TGTGCCAGTAGTAAGGCGGAATATGGCTACACCTTC.

The chain employs TRBV7-9 and TRBJ2-3, with 7 bases fitting TRBD2. V dropped 1 base and J dropped 0; count of bases not matched to a gene: 4. The germline CDR1 and CDR2 sequences are SEHNR and FQNEAQ (reference sequence). The CDR3 spans 16 residues. In DNA form, the CDR3 reads TGTGCCAGCAGCTTAGGGATAGCGGGTAGCACAGATACGCAGTATTTT. Encoded protein: CASSLGIAGSTDTQYF.

A note on this clone: The sample carries other DNA sequences with the same CDR3. The chain uses TRBV12-3 or TRBV12-4 and TRBJ1-5; D may be TRBD1 (5 bases). The ends were cut back, 6 bases at V and 5 bases at J, with 11 bases in the middle. There are 13 residues in the CDR3. CDR3 DNA sequence: TGTGCCAGCAGCAGACAGAAGCATCAGCCCCAGCATTTT. Its protein product is CASSRQKHQPQHF.